A single sample is the source of the 18 T cell receptor beta chains below, sequenced in a study of shared clonotypes between healthy human individuals. Clones were sequenced by immunoSEQ multiplex PCR, and TCRdb holds only the in-frame ones, with some missing. The repertoire holds 2 million to 2.5 million clones, with nearly 97% as singletons. Sequences were obtained from naive CD4+ T cells sorted from blood. As for subset: CD45RA+ positively selected. Receptor source: a man aged 18 to 29 in good health.

V gene TRBV7-2 combines with J gene TRBJ1-1; 7 positions match TRBD1. The length of the CDR3 is 15 residues. Germline loops: CDR1 SGHTA, CDR2 FQGNSA. The V gene end was trimmed by 5 bases and the J gene end by 3 bases; junction bases not matched to a gene: 9. The CDR3: CASSPVTGIDTEAFF. The CDR3 nucleotides read TGTGCCAGCAGCCCAGTGACAGGGATAGACACTGAAGCTTTCTTT.

This clone was picked up one time. The chain employs TRBV18 and TRBJ2-4, with 8 positions matching TRBD1. The germline V gene encodes CDR1 KGHSH and CDR2 LQKENI. There are 16 residues in the CDR3. V lost 1 base, J lost 5 bases, and 7 bases stayed unmatched. CDR3 DNA sequence: TGTGCCAGCTCACCACGGTCGGACAGGGCCCAAAACATTCAGTACTTC. Its protein product is CASSPRSDRAQNIQYF.

For this clone: The same CDR3 is also encoded by other DNA sequences in this sample. The V and J genes are TRBV29-1 and TRBJ2-7; D not certain. Germline CDR1 is SQVTM and CDR2 is ANQGSEA. The CDR3 consists of 12 residues. V lost 6 bases and J lost 0, with 9 bases in between. CDR3 nucleotide sequence: TGCAGCGTGGGCTCGGACTCCTACGAGCAGTACTTC. Its translation: CSVGSDSYEQYF.

The chain is built from TRBV4-2 and TRBJ1-1; D is undetermined. This CDR3 region has 17 residues. Germline V gives CDR1 LGHNA, CDR2 YNFKEQ. The V end was cut by 3 bases, the J end by 8 bases, with 25 bases between. The CDR3 sequence: CASSHLLATAATHEAFF. DNA of the CDR3: TGTGCCAGCAGCCATCTTCTCGCAACCGCGGCTACCCACGAAGCTTTCTTT.

The V gene is TRBV6-1, the J gene TRBJ2-2; 7 nucleotides agree with TRBD1. The J segment lost 1 base and the V segment lost 2 bases, leaving 1 base of the junction unmatched. The CDR3 spans 15 residues. Germline assignment: CDR1 MNHNS and CDR2 SASEGT. Here the CDR3 reads CASSEQGVNTGELFF. The CDR3 DNA reads as TGTGCCAGCAGTGAACAGGGGGTGAACACCGGGGAGCTGTTTTTT.

The rearrangement links TRBV9 to TRBJ2-1, with TRBD2 matching 13 bases. The CDR3 runs 15 residues. Losses at the gene ends were 5 bases for V and 8 bases for J; bases not matched to a gene: 7. The germline gives CDR1 SGDLS, CDR2 YYNGEE. The CDR3 DNA is TGTGCCAGCAGGCGGACTAGCGGGAGTACCCATGAGCAGTTCTTC. The encoded protein is CASRRTSGSTHEQFF.

This rearrangement joins TRBV12-5 to TRBJ1-5; D remains unclear. The V end lost 0 bases, the J end lost 2 bases, and 5 bases lay between the germline ends. The CDR3 length is 14 residues. The germline CDR1 and CDR2 sequences are LGHNT and FRNRAP. The CDR3 nucleotides are TGTGCTAGTGGTTTGGTAAATGGCAATCAGCCCCAGCATTTT. Residues: CASGLVNGNQPQHF.

The V call is TRBV18, the J call TRBJ1-1, with unresolved D. The CDR3 spans 14 residues. Germline CDR1 KGHSH, CDR2 LQKENI. Trimming shortened V by 3 bases and J by 5 bases, and 13 bases separated the two germline ends. The CDR3 coding sequence is TGTGCCAGCTCACCCCAGAACCCTGGGACTGAAGCTTTCTTT. It codes for CASSPQNPGTEAFF.

The V and J genes are TRBV7-3 and TRBJ2-3; D is unresolved. Germline assignment: CDR1 SGHTA and CDR2 FQGTGA. The CDR3 length is 15 residues. Deletions cut 1 base from V and 4 bases from J, with 12 bases between. CDR3 coding DNA: TGTGCCAGCAGCTTAATGGCCACGTCCGCAGATACGCAGTATTTT. Its protein product is CASSLMATSADTQYF.

The chain combines TRBV28 with TRBJ2-7, with D unclear. CDR3 length: 15 residues. Trimming left V 5 bases short and J 3 bases short, with 17 bases between. CDR1 and CDR2 from the germline V gene are MDHEN and SYDVKM. In DNA, the CDR3 is TGTGCCAGCAGTGTCGCGGTATACGGACGCTACGAGCAGTACTTC. It is translated as CASSVAVYGRYEQYF.

The rearrangement links TRBV7-6 to TRBJ2-7; 10 nucleotides match TRBD2. This CDR3 has 16 residues. J gave up 4 bases and V 6 bases, and 12 bases lay outside the gene matches. Germline CDR1 and CDR2: SGHVS and FNYEAQ. In nucleotides, the CDR3 is TGTGCCAGCAGGCCTTGGGTGGCTAGCGGGGGATACGAGCAGTACTTC. Protein sequence: CASRPWVASGGYEQYF.

The chain couples TRBV18 to TRBJ2-3; D is unclear. Per the germline V gene, CDR1 is KGHSH and CDR2 is LQKENI. The V gene lost 3 bases and the J gene lost 4 bases, with 11 bases spanning the gap. The CDR3 length is 14 residues. CDR3 nucleotides: TGTGCCAGCTCACCGTCCCAGTCGGCAGATACGCAGTATTTT. Encoded protein: CASSPSQSADTQYF.

The chain combines TRBV5-4 with TRBJ2-5; 8 positions match TRBD1. J gave up 2 bases and V 6 bases, and 9 bases lay outside the gene matches. From germline, CDR1 is SGHNT and CDR2 YYREEE (reference sequence). This CDR3 spans 15 amino acids. The CDR3 DNA reads as TGTGCCAGCACCTTCGGACAGGGAAGGCAAGAGACCCAGTACTTC. This translates into CASTFGQGRQETQYF. Supplemented by reference TRBV5-4 and TRBJ2-5, the full variable domain reads ETGVTQSPTHLIKTRGQQVTLRCSSQSGHNTVSWYQQALGQGPQFIFQYYREEENGRGNFPPRFSGLQFPNYSSELNVNALELDDSALYLCASTFGQGRQETQYFGPGTRLLVL.

The chain has TRBV7-9 and TRBJ2-5, with 8 bases matching TRBD2. Per the germline V gene, CDR1 is SEHNR and CDR2 is FQNEAQ (reference sequence). J gave up 5 bases and V 2 bases, and 4 bases lay outside the gene matches. The CDR3 length is 14 residues. CDR3 nucleotides: TGTGCCAGCAGCTTACAGACTAGCGCGGAGACCCAGTACTTC. It codes for CASSLQTSAETQYF.

V is TRBV7-2 and J is TRBJ2-1, with TRBD2 matching over 16 bases. V lost 7 bases and J lost 7; bases outside the gene matches: 7. CDR1 and CDR2 (germline): SGHTA, FQGNSA. This CDR3 region has 16 residues. The CDR3 sequence is CASTGTSGRAKNEQFF. The CDR3 bases are TGTGCCAGCACCGGGACTAGCGGGAGGGCCAAGAATGAGCAGTTCTTC.

The genes are TRBV28 and TRBJ2-1; 7 bases match TRBD1. The junction had 9 bases not matched to a gene; V was cut back by 4 bases and J by 0 bases. Germline V gene lookup returns CDR1 MDHEN and CDR2 SYDVKM. The CDR3 consists of 17 residues. The CDR3 loop is CASSSTGTAHSYNEQFF. The CDR3 DNA sequence: TGTGCCAGCAGTTCGACCGGGACAGCGCACTCCTACAATGAGCAGTTCTTC.

The chain has TRBV5-1 and TRBJ1-2; TRBD1 matches at 10 bases. This CDR3 contains 13 residues. CDR1 is SGHRS and CDR2 is YFSETQ in the germline V gene. V dropped 4 bases and J dropped 6; count of bases not matched to a gene: 3. The DNA of the CDR3 is TGCGCCAGCAGCGACAGGGGGCGCGATGGCTACACCTTC. The encoded protein is CASSDRGRDGYTF.

CDR3 nucleotides: TGTGCCTGGAATAGACCGGGACAGGACTACGAGCAGTACTTC. This sequence encodes CAWNRPGQDYEQYF. The V call is TRBV30, the J call TRBJ2-7; the match to TRBD1 covers 8 bases. Trimming cost V 4 bases and J 3 bases; bases outside gene matches: 8. From germline, CDR1 is GTSNPN and CDR2 SVGIG (reference sequence). This CDR3 region has 14 residues.